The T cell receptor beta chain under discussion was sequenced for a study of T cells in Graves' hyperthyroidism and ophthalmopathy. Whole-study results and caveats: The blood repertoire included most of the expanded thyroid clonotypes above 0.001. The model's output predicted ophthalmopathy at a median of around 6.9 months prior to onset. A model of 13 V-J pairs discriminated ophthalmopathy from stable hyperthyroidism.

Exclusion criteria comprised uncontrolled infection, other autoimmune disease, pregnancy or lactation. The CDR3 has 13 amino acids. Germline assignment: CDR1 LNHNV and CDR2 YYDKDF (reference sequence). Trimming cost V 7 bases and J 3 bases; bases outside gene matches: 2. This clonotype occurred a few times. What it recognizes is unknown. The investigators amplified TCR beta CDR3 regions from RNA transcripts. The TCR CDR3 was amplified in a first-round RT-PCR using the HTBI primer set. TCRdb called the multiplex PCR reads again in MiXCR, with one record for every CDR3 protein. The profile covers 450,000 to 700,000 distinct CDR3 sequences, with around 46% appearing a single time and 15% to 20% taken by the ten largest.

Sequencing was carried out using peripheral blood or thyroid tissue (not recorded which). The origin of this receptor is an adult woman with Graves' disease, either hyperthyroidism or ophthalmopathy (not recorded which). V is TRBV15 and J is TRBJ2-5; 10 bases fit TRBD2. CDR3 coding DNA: TGTGCCACCAAAGGGACTAGCGAAGAGACCCAGTACTTC. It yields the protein CATKGTSEETQYF. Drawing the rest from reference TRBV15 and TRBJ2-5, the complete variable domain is DAMVIQNPRYQVTQFGKPVTLSCSQTLNHNVMYWYQQKSSQAPKLLFHYYDKDFNNEADTPDNFQSRRPNTSFCFLDIRSPGLGDTAMYLCATKGTSEETQYFGPGTRLLVL.